This T cell receptor beta chain was identified during a study of blood T cell repertoires in COVID-19 (dated by TCRdb to 2020 to 2021). Background for the entire study: Collaborator samples came from the United States, Italy and Spain and covered acute and convalescent phases of COVID-19. Subjects who had been exposed to COVID-19, were actively infected with it, or had recovered from it provided the deeply sampled blood TCRbeta repertoires that made up the dataset. Where available, HLA class I and class II types were obtained from metadata supplied by the sample provider rather than from assay-based typing. The prospective study material was composed of cDNA or gDNA derived from T cells, B-cell-depleted T cells, or PBMCs. The samples were drawn from two sources: the first 160 participants of the ongoing ImmuneRACE study, and 1,000 to 1,500 subjects contributed by 6 global collaborators. The repertoires were released in a freely available public database meant as a resource for research on the immune response to SARS-CoV-2. A de-identified subject ID, COVID-19 status, age in years and sex were almost always included in the sample metadata. Overall study results and their limits: How much clinical and demographic metadata was included differed by source and by participant, and the metadata was provided uncurated.

This clone turned up a few times. The clone's antigen remains unknown. The sample holds no much larger clone one base away, and base qualities are not on file. One collaborating source in Seattle enrolled patients during active infection and followed them longitudinally through the course of disease. Whole blood was collected in K2EDTA tubes by collaborating institutions according to the institutions' own protocols. For TCRbeta analysis, collaborator samples were shipped as frozen whole blood, as isolated PBMCs, or as DNA extracted from either sample type. TCRbeta CDR3 regions were amplified from genomic DNA using the immunoSEQ Assay, a bias-controlled multiplex PCR. In the source study's methods: The number of nucleated cells in each sample was estimated from the amplification of reference gene primers within the assay. To quantify the absolute abundance of each unique TCRbeta CDR3 rearrangement, sequence reads were collapsed and filtered. For each sample, productive Simpson clonality was calculated as the square root of Simpson's diversity index over productive rearrangements. The source is immuneACCESS, and TCRdb retained only in-frame sequences with V and J called. Part of the clones is not carried over; for the studies checked, unresolved V genes explain less than half of this, and the remainder is unexplained. V and J calls and clone size come straight from that table; D and trimming were deduced from the DNA. Counted in this sample were tens of thousands of clones; roughly nine tenths of them appeared once. The ten largest clones take up 2.5% to 3% of the sample.

V trim: 5 bases; J trim: 7 bases; unmatched bases: 5. Inclusive of the bounding cysteine and phenylalanine, the CDR3 is 12 residues long. Just the 36-base CDR3 DNA is kept, in frame starting at base 1. CDR1 and CDR2 are read off the germline V gene as SGHAT and FQNNGV. The chain is made from TRBV11-2 and TRBJ2-7, with 7 bases in between that match TRBD1. This receptor was obtained from a man in his fifties with COVID-19, enrolled during active disease. The specimen sequenced was peripheral blood. The CDR3 reads as follows: CASSDGTEEQYF. Read as DNA, the sequence is TGTGCCAGCAGCGACGGGACAGAAGAGCAGTACTTC.